This TCR beta chain was found in a study of response to subunit inactivated influenza vaccine (dated by TCRdb to 2017 to 2018). With respect to the entire study: The study used deep quantitative T cell receptor repertoire profiling to track responses to a trivalent subunit inactivated influenza vaccine. The paper as a whole reports these results and caveats: It was suggested by the authors that each seasonal influenza vaccination may recruit only a limited number of new T cells.

V lost 4 bases and J lost 0 bases; the stretch between them is 11 bases long. Counted from cysteine to phenylalanine, this CDR3 has 15 amino acids. Only CDR3 DNA is held: 45 bases, read in frame from base 1. The germline V gene (reference sequence) supplies CDR1 MNHEY and CDR2 SMNVEV. This clonotype has more than one count but fewer than ten. Its antigen is currently not known. No base quality information exists; no much larger clone differs at one position. The library came from RT-PCR. Sequenced on an Illumina HiSeq 2500. TCRdb's own reprocessing of the public reads used fastp at Q25 and MiXCR and kept productive beta chains. Each entry merges the rows of one CDR3 protein and shows their most common DNA and genes. Within this sample are about 520,000 distinct CDR3 sequences, with about 10% of them counted one time only. The ten largest clones represent less than 15% of the sample. The label giving this sample's time point can be read as: approximately 40 days after influenza vaccine administration.

The sample consisted of PBMCs from blood, taken 40 to 50 days after vaccination. The sequence joins TRBV27 to TRBJ2-3; the D segment cannot be called with confidence. The sequence came from a man aged 50 to 60 who received an inactivated influenza vaccine. Donor details come from another sample of the same person, matched by shared clones. The CDR3 corresponds to CASSYLGPSTDTQYF. The nucleotide sequence reads TGTGCCAGCAGTTACCTCGGTCCTAGCACAGATACGCAGTATTTT.